The TCR beta chain under discussion was sequenced for a study of T cells in Graves' hyperthyroidism and ophthalmopathy. Authors of the study amplified TCR beta CDR3 regions from RNA transcripts. An initial round of RT-PCR targeting the TCR CDR3 relied on the HTBI primer set. TCRdb used MiXCR to reprocess the multiplex PCR reads, holding one entry per CDR3 protein. The table records under 300,000 distinct CDR3 sequences, 25% to 30% of them present only once. A remark on this clonotype: The antigen is unknown.

Patients aged 18 to 65 with hyperthyroidism were newly diagnosed, with duration under 2 months. Germline V gene lookup returns CDR1 MDHEN and CDR2 SYDVKM. The CDR3 contains 15 residues. J gave up 6 bases and V 4 bases, and 12 bases lay outside the gene matches. Overall study findings and caveats: Blood samples included most of the expanded thyroid clonotypes exceeding 0.001. Classification by a 13 V-J model distinguished ophthalmopathy from stable hyperthyroidism.

This TCR derives from a man aged 35-49 years with Graves' hyperthyroidism that later progressed to Graves' ophthalmopathy. The sequenced sample was blood. This sequence joins TRBV28 and TRBJ2-7; the match to TRBD2 covers 7 bases. CDR3 residues: CASSSSPSGRGEQYF. CDR3 sequence (DNA): TGTGCCAGCAGTTCCTCACCGTCTGGGAGGGGCGAGCAGTACTTC.